This entry lists 17 T cell receptor beta chains sequenced from one sample in a study of T-cell reconstitution after alpha-beta-depleted transplantation in children (dated by TCRdb to 2016 to 2017). Library preparation used PCR. The instrument was an Illumina HiSeq 2500. To normalize quantification of the TCRbeta repertoire, the TCR libraries were built with molecular barcoding that relied on unique molecular identifiers. TCRdb applied fastp at Q25 and MiXCR to the public reads, then kept only in-frame beta chains. Every distinct CDR3 protein forms one entry, paired with its most common genes and DNA. The sample table records roughly 300,000 distinct CDR3 sequences; over 9% of these occur just once. The top ten constitute 2% to 2.5% of the sample. The material was PBMCs from the stem cell graft donor, obtained from the stem cell graft. These receptors all stem from a human donor who donated a stem cell graft to a child with acute lymphoblastic leukemia.

A word on this clonotype: It may be a read error: a sequence one base away is much more abundant. CDR3 in amino acids: CASISGGVRNEQFF. The CDR3 region has the DNA TGTGCCAGCATCTCCGGGGGAGTCAGGAATGAGCAGTTCTTC. The chain employs TRBV5-6 and TRBJ2-1, with D perhaps matching TRBD2 (6 bases). V lost 6 bases and J lost 7, with 17 bases in between. CDR1 is SGHDT, CDR2 YYEEEE, per germline. This CDR3 has 14 amino acids.

The rearrangement joins TRBV3-1 to TRBJ2-5; 12 bases line up with TRBD2. This CDR3 spans 16 amino acids. The junction had 8 bases not matched to a gene; V was cut back by 4 bases and J by 5 bases. Germline CDR1 is LGHDT and CDR2 is YNNKEL (reference sequence). This CDR3 reads CASSPRLAGEGETQYF. CDR3 bases: TGTGCCAGCAGCCCAAGACTAGCGGGAGAGGGTGAGACCCAGTACTTC.

Written as DNA, the CDR3 is TGCAGTGCTAGAGATAGCGGGAGCGCCGGGGAGCTGTTTTTT. Amino acid sequence: CSARDSGSAGELFF. The chain joins TRBV20-1 to TRBJ2-2, with 9 bases aligning to TRBD2. Germline lookup yields CDR1 DFQATT and CDR2 SNEGSKA (reference sequence). This CDR3 comprises 14 residues. V shed 0 bases, J shed 6 bases, and the junction held 2 bases outside the gene matches.

The CDR3 sequence: CASSQAGIPPNEKLFF. CDR3 coding DNA: TGTGCCAGCAGCCAAGCAGGGATCCCACCTAATGAAAAACTGTTTTTT. The V gene is TRBV4-2, the J gene TRBJ1-4; TRBD1 might be the D (5 bases). Trimming cost V 1 base and J 3 bases, with 12 bases left between them. This CDR3 comprises 16 residues. From germline, CDR1 is LGHNA and CDR2 YNFKEQ.

This sequence joins TRBV27 and TRBJ2-7; 10 bases align to TRBD2. V shed 4 bases, J shed 3 bases, and the junction held 6 bases outside the gene matches. Germline loops: CDR1 MNHEY, CDR2 SMNVEV (reference sequence). The CDR3 spans 15 residues. CDR3 in amino acids: CASSSSGSFRYEQYF. The DNA of the CDR3 is TGTGCCAGCAGTTCTAGCGGGAGTTTCCGCTACGAGCAGTACTTC.

This clonotype has only a few counts. The chain couples TRBV12-3 or TRBV12-4 to TRBJ1-2; D is unresolved. V was shortened by 4 bases and J by 8 bases, with 11 bases between the two germline ends. The CDR3 has 12 amino acids. The CDR3 bases are TGTGCCAGCAGTTCCCCCGCAGTCGGCTACACCTTC. Translation gives CASSSPAVGYTF.

The chain joins TRBV10-1 to TRBJ2-1; 11 bases line up with TRBD2. In germline, CDR1 is WNHNN, CDR2 SYGVQD (reference sequence). The CDR3 extends over 20 amino acids. V shed 9 bases and J 0 bases; nucleotides not matched to a gene: 19. CDR3 sequence: CASIATLAGGPPGSYNEQFF. The CDR3 coding sequence is TGCGCCAGTATCGCAACCTTAGCGGGAGGGCCCCCTGGCTCCTACAATGAGCAGTTCTTC.

The CDR3 spells CASSIWTSGFYEQYF. CDR3 nucleotide sequence: TGTGCCAGCAGTATATGGACTAGCGGATTCTACGAGCAGTACTTC. The chain has TRBV12-3 or TRBV12-4 and TRBJ2-7, with 10 bases identical to TRBD2. The CDR3 length is 15 residues. The ends lost 5 bases at V and 3 bases at J; junction bases unmatched: 7.

This clonotype came up a few times. The chain has TRBV5-6 and TRBJ2-1, with TRBD2 identical over 7 bases. J lost 4 bases, V lost 3 bases, and 13 bases had no gene match. In germline, CDR1 is SGHDT, CDR2 YYEEEE. The CDR3 has 17 amino acids. For the CDR3, the DNA is TGTGCCAGCAGCTCTGGGGACTACCAGCTACTATACAATGAGCAGTTCTTC. Amino acids: CASSSGDYQLLYNEQFF.

This clonotype occurred many times. V usage is TRBV28 and J usage is TRBJ2-7; TRBD2 might be the D (5 bases). The germline V gene encodes CDR1 MDHEN and CDR2 SYDVKM. The CDR3 runs to 12 residues. Trimming took 8 bases from V and 3 from J, leaving 11 bases between them. The CDR3 region is CASGGRSYEQYF. The CDR3 coding sequence is TGTGCCAGCGGAGGCAGAAGCTACGAGCAGTACTTC.

In its sample, this clonotype was seen a few times. The rearrangement uses TRBV29-1 and TRBJ2-1; no clear D gene. This CDR3 is built from 16 residues. From germline, CDR1 is SQVTM and CDR2 ANQGSEA. Trimming left V 0 bases short and J 0 bases short, with 12 bases between. For the CDR3, the DNA is TGCAGCGTTGAAGATGGGCTATCGCTCTCCTACAATGAGCAGTTCTTC. As protein: CSVEDGLSLSYNEQFF.

The sample holds a few counts of this clonotype. The chain joins TRBV12-3 or TRBV12-4 to TRBJ2-3, with 9 bases lining up with TRBD2. CDR3 size: 18 residues. The V and J ends lost 0 bases and 1 base, in that order; junction bases with no gene match: 8. The DNA of the CDR3 is TGTGCCAGCAGTTTAGCGGGGCGGGAGGGCCTGGGCACAGATACGCAGTATTTT. Translating it yields CASSLAGREGLGTDTQYF.

The table lists this clonotype with a few counts. The chain recombines TRBV28 with TRBJ2-4; possibly TRBD2 for D (6 bases). V lost 4 bases, J lost 0 bases, and 10 bases lay in between. Germline-derived CDR1 and CDR2 are MDHEN and SYDVKM. The CDR3 extends over 15 amino acids. The CDR3 DNA reads as TGTGCCAGCAGTTCGGTAGCGGTAGCCAAAAACATTCAGTACTTC. Protein product: CASSSVAVAKNIQYF.

This clonotype appeared a few times. The chain combines TRBV20-1 with TRBJ1-1; D unresolved. The CDR3 is 15 amino acids. The V end was cut by 0 bases, the J end by 3 bases, with 14 bases between. Germline CDR1 and CDR2: DFQATT and SNEGSKA (reference sequence). CDR3 residues: CSARDPRSGYTEAFF. Here the CDR3 DNA reads TGCAGTGCTAGAGATCCTCGTTCGGGGTACACTGAAGCTTTCTTT.

The V call is TRBV27, the J call TRBJ2-2; 10 nucleotides line up with TRBD2. Germline V lookup: CDR1 MNHEY, CDR2 SMNVEV (reference sequence). After removal of 2 bases from V and 3 bases from J, the junction contained 3 bases not matched to a gene. The CDR3 has 16 residues. The CDR3 sequence: CASSLEREGYTGELFF. The CDR3 DNA reads as TGTGCCAGCAGTTTAGAGCGGGAGGGATACACCGGGGAGCTGTTTTTT.

The rearrangement joins TRBV5-8 to TRBJ2-3; possible D gene TRBD2, 6 bases. The V end lost 6 bases, the J end lost 4 bases, and 18 bases lay between the germline ends. There are 15 residues in the CDR3. Germline V gene lookup returns CDR1 SGHTS and CDR2 YDEGEE. CDR3 residues: CASNPDGSGADTQYF. The CDR3, as DNA: TGTGCCAGCAACCCAGACGGGAGCGGCGCAGATACGCAGTATTTT.

The sample holds a few counts of this clonotype. The chain recombines TRBV30 with TRBJ1-2; TRBD1 matches 8 bases. The junction had 1 base not matched to a gene; V was cut back by 1 base and J by 3 bases. Germline V gene data show CDR1 as GTSNPN and CDR2 as SVGIG (reference sequence). This CDR3 is built from 13 residues. The CDR3 sequence is CAWSDRGDYGYTF. In DNA, the CDR3 is TGTGCCTGGAGTGACAGGGGGGACTATGGCTACACCTTC.